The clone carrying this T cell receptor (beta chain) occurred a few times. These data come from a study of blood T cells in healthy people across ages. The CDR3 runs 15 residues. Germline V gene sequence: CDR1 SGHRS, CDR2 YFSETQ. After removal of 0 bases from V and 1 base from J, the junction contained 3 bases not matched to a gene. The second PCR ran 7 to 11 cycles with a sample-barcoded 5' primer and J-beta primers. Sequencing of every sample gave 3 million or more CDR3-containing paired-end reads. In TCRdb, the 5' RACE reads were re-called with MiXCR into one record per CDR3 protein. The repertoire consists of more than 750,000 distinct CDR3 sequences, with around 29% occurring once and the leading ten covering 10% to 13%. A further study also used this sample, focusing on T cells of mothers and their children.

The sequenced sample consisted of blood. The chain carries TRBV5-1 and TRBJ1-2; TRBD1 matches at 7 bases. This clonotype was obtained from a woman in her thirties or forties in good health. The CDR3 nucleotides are TGCGCCAGCAGCTTGGGACAGGGAAATAACTATGGCTACACCTTC. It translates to CASSLGQGNNYGYTF.